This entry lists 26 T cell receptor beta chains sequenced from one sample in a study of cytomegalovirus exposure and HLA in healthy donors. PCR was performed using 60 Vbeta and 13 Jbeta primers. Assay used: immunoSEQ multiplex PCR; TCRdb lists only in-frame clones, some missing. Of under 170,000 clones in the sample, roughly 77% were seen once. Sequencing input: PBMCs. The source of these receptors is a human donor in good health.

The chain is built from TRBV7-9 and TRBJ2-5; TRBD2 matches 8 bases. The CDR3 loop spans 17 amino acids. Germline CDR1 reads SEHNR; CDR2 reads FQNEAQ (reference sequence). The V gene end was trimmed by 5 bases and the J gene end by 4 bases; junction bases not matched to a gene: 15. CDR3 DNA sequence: TGTGCCAGCAGCCCCGAGGGCGGGGGGTTAATGCGAGAGACCCAGTACTTC. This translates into CASSPEGGGLMRETQYF. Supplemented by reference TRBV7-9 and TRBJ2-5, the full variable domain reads DTGVSQNPRHKITKRGQNVTFRCDPISEHNRLYWYRQTLGQGPEFLTYFQNEAQLEKSRLLSDRFSAERPKGSFSTLEIQRTEQGDSAMYLCASSPEGGGLMRETQYFGPGTRLLVL.

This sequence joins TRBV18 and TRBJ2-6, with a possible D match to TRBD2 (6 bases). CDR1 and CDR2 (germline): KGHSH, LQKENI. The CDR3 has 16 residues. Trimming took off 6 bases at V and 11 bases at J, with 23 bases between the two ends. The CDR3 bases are TGTGCCAGCTCGCTGGGCGGAGGGGTTCGGTTGGACGTCCTGACTTTC. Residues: CASSLGGGVRLDVLTF.

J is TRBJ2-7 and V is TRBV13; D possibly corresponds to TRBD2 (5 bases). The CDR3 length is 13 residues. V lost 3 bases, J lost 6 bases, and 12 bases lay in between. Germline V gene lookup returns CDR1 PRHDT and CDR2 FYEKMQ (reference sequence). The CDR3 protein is CASSLIGVAEQYF. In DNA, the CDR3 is TGTGCCAGCAGCTTGATCGGGGTTGCCGAGCAGTACTTC. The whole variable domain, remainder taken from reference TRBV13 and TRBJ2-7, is AAGVIQSPRHLIKEKRETATLKCYPIPRHDTVYWYQQGPGQDPQFLISFYEKMQSDKGSIPDRFSAQQFSDYHSELNMSSLELGDSALYFCASSLIGVAEQYFGPGTRLTVT.

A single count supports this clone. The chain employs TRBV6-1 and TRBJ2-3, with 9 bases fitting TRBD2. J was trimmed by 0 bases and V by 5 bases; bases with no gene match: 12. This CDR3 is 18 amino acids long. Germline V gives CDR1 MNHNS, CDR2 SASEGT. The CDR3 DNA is TGTGCCAGCAGTCAAGAAGGGACTAGCAGAGCTAGCACAGATACGCAGTATTTT. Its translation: CASSQEGTSRASTDTQYF.

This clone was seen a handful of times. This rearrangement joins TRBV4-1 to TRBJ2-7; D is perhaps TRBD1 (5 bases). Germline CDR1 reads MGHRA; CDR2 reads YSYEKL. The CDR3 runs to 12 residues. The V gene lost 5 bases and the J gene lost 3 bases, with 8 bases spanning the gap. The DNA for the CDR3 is TGCGCCAGCAGCTCTAGGGGCTACGAGCAGTACTTC. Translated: CASSSRGYEQYF.

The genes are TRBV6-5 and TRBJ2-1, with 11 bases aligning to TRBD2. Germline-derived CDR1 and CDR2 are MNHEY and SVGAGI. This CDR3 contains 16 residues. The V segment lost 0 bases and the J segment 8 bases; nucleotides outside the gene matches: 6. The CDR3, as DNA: TGTGCCAGCAGTTACTCCTTTAGCGGGAGGGGGCATGAGCAGTTCTTC. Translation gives CASSYSFSGRGHEQFF.

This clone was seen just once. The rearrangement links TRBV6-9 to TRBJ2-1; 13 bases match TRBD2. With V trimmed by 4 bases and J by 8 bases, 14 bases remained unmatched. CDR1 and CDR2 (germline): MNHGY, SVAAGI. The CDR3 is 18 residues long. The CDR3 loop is CASSLWVGLAGDTDEQFF. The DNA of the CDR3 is TGTGCCAGCAGTTTATGGGTCGGACTAGCGGGAGATACGGATGAGCAGTTCTTC.

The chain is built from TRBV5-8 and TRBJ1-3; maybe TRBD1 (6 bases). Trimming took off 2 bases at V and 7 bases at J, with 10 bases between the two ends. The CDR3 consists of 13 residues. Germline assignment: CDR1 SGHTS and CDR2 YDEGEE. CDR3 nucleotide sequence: TGTGCCAGCAGCTTTAATCAGGGGAACACCATATATTTT. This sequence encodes CASSFNQGNTIYF.

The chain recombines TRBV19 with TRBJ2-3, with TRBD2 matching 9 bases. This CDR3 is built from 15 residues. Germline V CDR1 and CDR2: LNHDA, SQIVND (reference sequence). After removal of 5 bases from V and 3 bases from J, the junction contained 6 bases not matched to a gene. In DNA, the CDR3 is TGTGCCAGTAGTCTCCTAGCGGGGATAACAGATACGCAGTATTTT. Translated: CASSLLAGITDTQYF.

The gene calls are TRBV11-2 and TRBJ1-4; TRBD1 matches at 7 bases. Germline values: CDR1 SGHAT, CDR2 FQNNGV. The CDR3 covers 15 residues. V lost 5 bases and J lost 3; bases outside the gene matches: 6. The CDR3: CASSAGQDSNEKLFF. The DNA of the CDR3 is TGTGCCAGCAGCGCCGGACAGGACTCTAATGAAAAACTGTTTTTT.

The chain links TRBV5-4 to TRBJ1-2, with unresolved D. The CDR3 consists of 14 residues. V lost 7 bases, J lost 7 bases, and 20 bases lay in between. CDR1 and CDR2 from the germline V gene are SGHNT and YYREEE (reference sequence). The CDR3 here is CASVPAPGEGGYTF. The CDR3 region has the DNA TGTGCCAGCGTCCCAGCCCCAGGAGAGGGTGGCTACACCTTC.

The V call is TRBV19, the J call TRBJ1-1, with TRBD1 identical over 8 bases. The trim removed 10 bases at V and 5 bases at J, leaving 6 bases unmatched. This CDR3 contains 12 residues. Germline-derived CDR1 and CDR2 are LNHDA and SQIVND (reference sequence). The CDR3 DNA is TGTGCCACCAAACAGGGGGAGACTGAAGCTTTCTTT. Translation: CATKQGETEAFF.

CDR3 protein: CASSRAGAGELFF. CDR3 nucleotides: TGCGCCAGCAGCAGGGCGGGAGCCGGGGAGCTGTTTTTT. The V gene is TRBV4-1, the J gene TRBJ2-2, with 7 bases fitting TRBD2. The junction had 3 bases not matched to a gene; V was cut back by 5 bases and J by 6 bases. This CDR3 is built from 13 residues. From germline, CDR1 is MGHRA and CDR2 YSYEKL.

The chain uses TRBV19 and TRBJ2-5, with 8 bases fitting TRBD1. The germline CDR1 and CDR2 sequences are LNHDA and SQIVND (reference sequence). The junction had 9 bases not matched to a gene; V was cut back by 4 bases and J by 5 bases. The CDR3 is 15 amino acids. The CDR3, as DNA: TGTGCCAGTAGTACCAGGACAGGGCAAGTGGAGACCCAGTACTTC. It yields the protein CASSTRTGQVETQYF.

As DNA, the CDR3 is TGTGCCAGCAGTACCGGACAGGGGGGCAACTCTGGAAACACCATATATTTT. Translating it yields CASSTGQGGNSGNTIYF. The chain employs TRBV5-4 and TRBJ1-3, with 10 bases that match TRBD1. CDR1 is SGHNT and CDR2 is YYREEE in the germline V gene (reference sequence). V lost 5 bases to trimming and J lost 0 bases; unmatched junction nucleotides: 8. The CDR3 runs 17 residues.

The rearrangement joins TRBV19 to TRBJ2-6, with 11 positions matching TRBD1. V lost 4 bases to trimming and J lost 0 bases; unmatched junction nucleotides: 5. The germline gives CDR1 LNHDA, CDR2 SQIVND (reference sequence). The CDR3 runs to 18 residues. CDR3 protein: CASSTPGQGASGANVLTF. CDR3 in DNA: TGTGCCAGTAGTACCCCCGGACAGGGGGCCTCTGGGGCCAACGTCCTGACTTTC.

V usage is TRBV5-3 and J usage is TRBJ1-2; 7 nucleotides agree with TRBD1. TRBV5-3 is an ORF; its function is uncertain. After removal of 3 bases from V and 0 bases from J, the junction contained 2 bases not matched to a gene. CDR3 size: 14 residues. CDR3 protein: CARSSDRANYGYTF. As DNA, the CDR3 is TGTGCCAGAAGCTCTGACAGGGCTAACTATGGCTACACCTTC.

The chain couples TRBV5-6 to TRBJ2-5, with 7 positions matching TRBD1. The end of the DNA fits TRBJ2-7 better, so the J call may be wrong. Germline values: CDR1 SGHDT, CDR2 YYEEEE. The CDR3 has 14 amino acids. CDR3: CASSEGDSYYEQYF. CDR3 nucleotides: TGTGCCAGCAGCGAAGGGGACAGTTACTACGAGCAGTACTTC.

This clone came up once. CDR3 loop: CASSQNRGRANEKLFF. CDR3 DNA sequence: TGTGCCAGCAGCCAGAACAGGGGAAGGGCTAATGAAAAACTGTTTTTT. This chain joins TRBV7-9 and TRBJ1-4; the match to TRBD1 covers 7 bases. Germline CDR1 SEHNR, CDR2 FQNEAQ (reference sequence). The trim removed 5 bases at V and 3 bases at J, leaving 9 bases unmatched. The length of the CDR3 is 16 residues.

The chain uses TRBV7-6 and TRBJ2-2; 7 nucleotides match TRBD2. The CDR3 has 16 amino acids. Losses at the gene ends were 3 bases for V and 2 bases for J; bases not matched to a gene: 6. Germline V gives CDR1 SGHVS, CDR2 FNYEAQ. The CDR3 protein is CASSFSSGANTGELFF. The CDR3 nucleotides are TGTGCCAGCAGCTTTAGCAGCGGGGCAAACACCGGGGAGCTGTTTTTT.

CDR3 sequence reads: CASIQGKAWNTIYF. The CDR3 nucleotides are TGCGCCAGCATTCAGGGGAAGGCGTGGAACACCATATATTTT. V gene TRBV10-1 combines with J gene TRBJ1-3; possible D gene TRBD1, 6 bases. The CDR3 spans 14 residues. Trimming took off 7 bases at V and 7 bases at J, with 17 bases between the two ends. Germline V gene data show CDR1 as WNHNN and CDR2 as SYGVQD (reference sequence).

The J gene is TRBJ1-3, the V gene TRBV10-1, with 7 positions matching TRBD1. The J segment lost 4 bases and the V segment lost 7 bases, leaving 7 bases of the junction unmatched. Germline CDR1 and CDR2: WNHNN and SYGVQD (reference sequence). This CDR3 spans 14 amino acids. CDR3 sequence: CASNKQGRGNTIYF. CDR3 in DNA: TGCGCCAGCAACAAACAGGGGAGGGGAAACACCATATATTTT.

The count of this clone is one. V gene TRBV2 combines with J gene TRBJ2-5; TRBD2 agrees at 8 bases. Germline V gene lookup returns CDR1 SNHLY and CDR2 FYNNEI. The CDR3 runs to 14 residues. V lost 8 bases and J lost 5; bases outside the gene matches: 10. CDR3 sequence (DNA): TGTGCCAGCCTCATTGGCCGGGAGGGCGAGACCCAGTACTTC. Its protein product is CASLIGREGETQYF.

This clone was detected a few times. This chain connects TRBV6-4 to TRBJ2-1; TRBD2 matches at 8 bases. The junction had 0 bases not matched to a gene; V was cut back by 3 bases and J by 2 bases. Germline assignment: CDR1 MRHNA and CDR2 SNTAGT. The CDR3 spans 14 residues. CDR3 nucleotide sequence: TGTGCCAGCAGTGAGGGACTAGCCTACAATGAGCAGTTCTTC. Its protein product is CASSEGLAYNEQFF.

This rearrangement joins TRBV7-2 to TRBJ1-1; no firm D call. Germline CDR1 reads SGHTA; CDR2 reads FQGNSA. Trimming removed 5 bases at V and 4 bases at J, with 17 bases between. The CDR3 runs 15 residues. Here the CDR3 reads CASSAKLEGRTEAFF. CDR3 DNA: TGTGCCAGCAGCGCTAAATTGGAGGGCCGCACTGAAGCTTTCTTT.

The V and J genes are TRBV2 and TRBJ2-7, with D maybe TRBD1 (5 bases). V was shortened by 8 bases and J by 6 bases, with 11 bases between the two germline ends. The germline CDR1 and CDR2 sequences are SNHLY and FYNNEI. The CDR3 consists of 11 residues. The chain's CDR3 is CASSTDTEQYF. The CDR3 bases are TGTGCCAGCTCGACAGATACCGAGCAGTACTTC. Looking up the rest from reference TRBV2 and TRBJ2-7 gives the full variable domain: EPEVTQTPSHQVTQMGQEVILRCVPISNHLYFYWYRQILGQKVEFLVSFYNNEISEKSEIFDDQFSVERPDGSNFTLKIRSTKLEDSAMYFCASSTDTEQYFGPGTRLTVT.